The subject of this entry is one T cell receptor beta chain. Its antigen is still unknown. cDNA was produced in eight separate reactions per sample. After re-calling the 5' RACE reads, TCRdb lists one entry per CDR3 protein, DNA absent. The sample table includes around 150,000 distinct CDR3 sequences. These data are taken from a study of monozygotic twins with inflammatory bowel disease. Per germline, CDR1 LNHDA and CDR2 SQIVND (reference sequence). This CDR3 contains 12 residues. Study observations and caveats: Added variability in patient repertoires may stem from differing immunosuppressive treatments. IBD patients exhibited fewer clonotypes shared with other individuals than healthy twins, particularly with disease activity.

The sample consisted of blood. This receptor was obtained from a human donor with ulcerative colitis or Crohn's disease, or a healthy co-twin of an affected twin (not recorded which). The rearrangement links TRBV19 to TRBJ2-1. CDR3 sequence: CASASTNNEQFF.